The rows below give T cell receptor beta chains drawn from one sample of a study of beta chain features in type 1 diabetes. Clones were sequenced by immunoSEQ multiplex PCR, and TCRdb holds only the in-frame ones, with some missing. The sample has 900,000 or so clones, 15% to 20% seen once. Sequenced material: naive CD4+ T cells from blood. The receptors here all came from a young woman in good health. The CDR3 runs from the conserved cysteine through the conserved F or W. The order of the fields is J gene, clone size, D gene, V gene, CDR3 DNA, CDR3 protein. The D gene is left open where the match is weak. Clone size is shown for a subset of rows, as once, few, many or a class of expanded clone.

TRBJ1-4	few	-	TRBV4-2	TGTGCCAGCAGCCTCCGACAGGCGGAAAAACTGTTTTTT	CASSLRQAEKLFF
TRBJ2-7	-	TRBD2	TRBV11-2	TGTGCCAGCAGCTTTTCCTTGGGACTAGCGGGTTCCTCCTACGAGCAGTACTTC	CASSFSLGLAGSSYEQYF
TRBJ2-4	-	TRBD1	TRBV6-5	TGTGCCAGTAGACTCGGGACAGGTCTGGACATTCAGTACTTC	CASRLGTGLDIQYF
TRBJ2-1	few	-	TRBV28	TGTGCCAGCAGTTTGGGGGCCTACAATGAGCAGTTCTTC	CASSLGAYNEQFF
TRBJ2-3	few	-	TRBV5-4	TGTGCCAGCAGCTTGTTCAGGGGAGATACGCAGTATTTT	CASSLFRGDTQYF
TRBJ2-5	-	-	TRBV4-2	TGTGCCAGCAGCCTCCTCCGGGAGACCCAGTACTTC	CASSLLRETQYF
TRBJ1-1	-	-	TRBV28	TGTGCCAGCAGTCTTTACAGCATGAACACTGAAGCTTTCTTT	CASSLYSMNTEAFF
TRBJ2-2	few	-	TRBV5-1	TGCGCCAGCAGCTTGATGGGGGAGCTGTTTTTT	CASSLMGELFF
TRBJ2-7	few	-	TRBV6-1	TGTGCCAGCCTGGACAGTCCCTACGAGCAGTACTTC	CASLDSPYEQYF
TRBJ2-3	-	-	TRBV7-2	TGTGCCAGCAGCACCAGACAGGCTAACACAGATACGCAGTATTTT	CASSTRQANTDTQYF
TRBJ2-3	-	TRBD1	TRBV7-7	TGTGCTAGCAGCCGTGACACAGGGGGCACAGATACGCAGTATTTT	CASSRDTGGTDTQYF
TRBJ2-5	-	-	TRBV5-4	TGTGCCAGCAGCTTGTTTGCGGGCCAAGAGACCCAGTACTTC	CASSLFAGQETQYF
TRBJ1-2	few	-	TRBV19	TGTGCCAGTAGTTCTGTCTATGGCTACACCTTC	CASSSVYGYTF
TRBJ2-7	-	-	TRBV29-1	TGCAGCGTTTCCGGGCCTACAGGGTCGTACGAGCAGTACTTC	CSVSGPTGSYEQYF
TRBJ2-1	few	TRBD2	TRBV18	TGTGCCAGCTCACCCCTAGCGGGAGACTACAATGAGCAGTTCTTC	CASSPLAGDYNEQFF
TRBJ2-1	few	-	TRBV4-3	TGCGCCAGCAGCCAAGTAGTGGGAGGCAGGGATGAGCAGTTCTTC	CASSQVVGGRDEQFF
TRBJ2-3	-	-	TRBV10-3	TGTGCCACGGGACTTGCAACAGATACGCAGTATTTT	CATGLATDTQYF
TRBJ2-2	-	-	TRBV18	TGTGCCAGCTCACCGGGGGTTCCGAACACCGGGGAGCTGTTTTTT	CASSPGVPNTGELFF
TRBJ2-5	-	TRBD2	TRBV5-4	TGTGCCAGCAGGGCCGGTCTAGCGGGAGTAGAGACCCAGTACTTC	CASRAGLAGVETQYF
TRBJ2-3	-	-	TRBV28	TGTGCCAGCAGTTTATCCACCAGGGGAGCGGTTACGCAGTATTTT	CASSLSTRGAVTQYF